This TCR beta chain was sequenced during a study of cytomegalovirus exposure and HLA in healthy donors. A word on this clone: Its specificity is unknown.

This CDR3 has 15 amino acids. CDR1 is SGHDN and CDR2 is FVKESK in the germline V gene. Researchers ran the PCR with 60 Vbeta and 13 Jbeta primers. Method: immunoSEQ multiplex PCR; TCRdb's copy keeps in-frame clones and lacks some. In the table there are some 200,000 clones, roughly 78% of which are singletons. Study observations and caveats: A further, later analysis showed that HLA-associated TCR beta chains (compared with equally common others) were more clonally expanded. Association with HLA alleles at 0.05 false discovery rate was found for 15,000 to 20,000 TCR beta sequences in a later analysis.

The receptor was derived from a boy under 18 in good health and CMV-seronegative. The chain is built from TRBV14 and TRBJ2-5, with 8 bases fitting TRBD1. The J call is uncertain, as TRBJ2-7 better fits the DNA end. The specimen sequenced was PBMCs. CDR3 sequence: CASSLGQGISYEQYF. DNA of the CDR3: TGTGCCAGCAGCTTAGGACAGGGTATCTCCTACGAGCAGTACTTC.